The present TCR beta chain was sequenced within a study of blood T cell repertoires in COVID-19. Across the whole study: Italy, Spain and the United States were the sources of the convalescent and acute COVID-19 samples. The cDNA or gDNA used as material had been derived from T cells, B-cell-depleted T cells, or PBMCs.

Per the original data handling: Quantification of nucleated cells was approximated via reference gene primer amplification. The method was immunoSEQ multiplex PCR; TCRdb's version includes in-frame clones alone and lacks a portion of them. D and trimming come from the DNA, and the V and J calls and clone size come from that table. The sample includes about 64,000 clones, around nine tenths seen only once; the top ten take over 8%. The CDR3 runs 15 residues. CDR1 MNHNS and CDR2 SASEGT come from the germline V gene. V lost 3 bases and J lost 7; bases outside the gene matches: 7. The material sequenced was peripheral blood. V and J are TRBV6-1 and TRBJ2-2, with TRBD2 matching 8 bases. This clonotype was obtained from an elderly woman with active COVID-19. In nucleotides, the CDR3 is TGTGCCAGCAGTGATCGGGGGGGCGAGGTCGGGGAGCTGTTTTTT. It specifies CASSDRGGEVGELFF.